This TCR beta chain stems from a study of blood T cells in healthy people across ages. The study, taken as a whole, reports: It was not known whether donors were CMV positive (a possible confounder of expanded clonotype changes).

As concerns this clonotype: Its antigen is as yet unknown.

The CDR3 has 14 amino acids. The germline CDR1 and CDR2 sequences are LNHNV and YYDKDF (reference sequence). V lost 1 base and J lost 7; bases outside the gene matches: 1. A J-beta primer mix and a sample-barcoded 5' primer were used in a second PCR of about 7 to 11 cycles. TCRdb re-called the 5' RACE reads with MiXCR, one entry per CDR3 protein. The table shows 600,000 to 900,000 distinct CDR3 sequences, with roughly 24% occurring only once. The same sample was also used in a study of T cells of mothers and their children.

The J gene is TRBJ2-1, the V gene TRBV15; 10 bases are a match to TRBD1. What was sequenced was blood. The TCR comes from a boy under 18 in good health. The CDR3 nucleotides read TGTGCCACCAGCAGAGGACAGGGGGCAAATGAGCAGTTCTTC. Encoded protein: CATSRGQGANEQFF.